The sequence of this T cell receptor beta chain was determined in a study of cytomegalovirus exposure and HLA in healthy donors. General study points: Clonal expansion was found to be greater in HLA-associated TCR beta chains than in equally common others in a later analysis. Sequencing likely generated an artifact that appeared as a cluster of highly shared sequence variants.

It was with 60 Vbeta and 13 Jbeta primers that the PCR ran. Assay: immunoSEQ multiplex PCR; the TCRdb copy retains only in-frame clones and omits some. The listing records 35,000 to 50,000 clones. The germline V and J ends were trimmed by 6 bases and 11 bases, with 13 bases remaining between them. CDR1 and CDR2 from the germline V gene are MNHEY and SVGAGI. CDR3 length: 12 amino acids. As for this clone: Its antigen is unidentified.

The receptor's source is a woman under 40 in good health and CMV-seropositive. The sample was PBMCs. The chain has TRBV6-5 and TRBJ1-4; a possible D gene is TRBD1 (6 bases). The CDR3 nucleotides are TGTGCCAGCAGCCGGGACATGTATAAACTGTTTTTT. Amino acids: CASSRDMYKLFF.